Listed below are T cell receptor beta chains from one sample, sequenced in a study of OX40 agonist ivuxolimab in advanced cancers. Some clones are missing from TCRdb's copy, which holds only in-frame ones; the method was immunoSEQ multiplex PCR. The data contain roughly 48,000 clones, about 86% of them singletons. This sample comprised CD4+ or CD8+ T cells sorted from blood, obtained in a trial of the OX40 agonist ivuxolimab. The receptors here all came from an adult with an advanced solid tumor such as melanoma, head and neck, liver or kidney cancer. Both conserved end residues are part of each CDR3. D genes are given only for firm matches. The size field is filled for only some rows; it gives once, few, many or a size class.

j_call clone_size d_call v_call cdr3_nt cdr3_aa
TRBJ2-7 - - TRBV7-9 TGTGCCAGCAGCTTAAGCCCCGGAGACGAGCAGTACTTC CASSLSPGDEQYF
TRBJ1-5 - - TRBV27 TGTGCCAGCAGTTTAACGGGCGGGACACAGCATTTT CASSLTGGTQHF
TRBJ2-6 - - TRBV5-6 TGTGCCAGCAGCTTGGTTGGGGCCGGGGCCAACGTCCTGACTTTC CASSLVGAGANVLTF
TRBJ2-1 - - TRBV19 TGTGCCAGTAGTATCTTCCCCGACAATGAGCAGTTCTTC CASSIFPDNEQFF
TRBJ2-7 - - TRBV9 TGTGCCAGCAGCCCGGGGAAGGGACCCGCCTACGAGCAGTACTTC CASSPGKGPAYEQYF
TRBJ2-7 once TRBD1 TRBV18 TGTGCCAGCTCACCAAGGTGGCAGGGGGCCTACGAGCAGTACTTC CASSPRWQGAYEQYF
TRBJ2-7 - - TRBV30 TGTGCCTGTCCGGGATCATCCCTTCACGAGCAGTACTTC CACPGSSLHEQYF
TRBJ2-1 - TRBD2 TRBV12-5 TGTGCTAGTGGGAGTCTAGCGGGATGGGAAAATGAGCAGTTCTTC CASGSLAGWENEQFF
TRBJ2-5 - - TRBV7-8 TGTGCCAGCAGCTTTTCACCCCCCCAAGAGACCCAGTACTTC CASSFSPPQETQYF
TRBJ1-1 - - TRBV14 TGTGCCAGCAGCCAGGGCGGGAACACTGAAGCTTTCTTT CASSQGGNTEAFF
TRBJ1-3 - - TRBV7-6 TGTGCCAGCAGCTTAGCACAGGTTGACTCTGGAAACACCATATATTTT CASSLAQVDSGNTIYF
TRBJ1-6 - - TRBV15 TGTGCCACCAGCAGTTTCGGGACACCGGCTTCACCCCTCCACTTT CATSSFGTPASPLHF
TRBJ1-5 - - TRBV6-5 TGTGCCAGCAGTTATACAGGGTATCAGCCCCAGCATTTT CASSYTGYQPQHF
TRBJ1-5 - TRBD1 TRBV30 TGTGCCTGGAGTGTCGGAGAGGACAGGGGATTATGGCAGCCCCAGCATTTT CAWSVGEDRGLWQPQHF
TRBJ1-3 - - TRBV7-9 TGTGCCAGCAGCATACAGGGTCTCAGTGGAAACACCATATATTTT CASSIQGLSGNTIYF
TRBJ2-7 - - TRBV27 TGTGCCAGCAGTTCCGGGACGTTCTCCTACGAGCAGTACTTC CASSSGTFSYEQYF
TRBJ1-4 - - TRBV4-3 TGCGCCAGCAGCCTCCAAAGTATGGGGGAAAAACTGTTTTTT CASSLQSMGEKLFF
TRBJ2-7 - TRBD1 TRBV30 TGTGCCTGGAGTTACGACCGGGACAGGGGATTTTACGAGCAGTACTTC CAWSYDRDRGFYEQYF
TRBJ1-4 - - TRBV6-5 TGTGCCAGCAGTCCCTCGGATTTCACTGAAAAACTGTTTTTT CASSPSDFTEKLFF
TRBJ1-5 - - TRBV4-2 TGTGCCAGCAGCCAAGATCGGCCCCAGCACAATCAGCCCCAGCATTTT CASSQDRPQHNQPQHF
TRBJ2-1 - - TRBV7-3 TGTGCCAGCAGCCCCGGGTCTAATGAGCAGTTCTTC CASSPGSNEQFF
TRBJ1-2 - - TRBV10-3 TGTGCCATCAGTAACAGATCTCAAGAAGGCTACACCTTC CAISNRSQEGYTF
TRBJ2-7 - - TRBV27 TGTGCCAGCAGTTTGGAACTAGCTTCCTCCTCCTACGAGCAGTACTTC CASSLELASSSYEQYF
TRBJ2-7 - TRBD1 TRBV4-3 TGCGCCAGCAGCCCGGACAGGGGTCCCTACGAGCAGTACTTC CASSPDRGPYEQYF
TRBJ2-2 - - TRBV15 TGTGCCACCAGCACTCCGGGACTCCAGATCGGGGAGCTGTTTTTT CATSTPGLQIGELFF
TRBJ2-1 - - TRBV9 TGTGCCAGCAGCGCCCTACTAGCCCCCCCCGATGAGCAGTTCTTC CASSALLAPPDEQFF
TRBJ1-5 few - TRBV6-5 TGTGCCAGCAGTTACGGATCGGGGAACAGTCAGCCCCAGCATTTT CASSYGSGNSQPQHF
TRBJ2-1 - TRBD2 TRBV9 TGTGCCAGCAGCGTAGCGGGGGGACGGGGGAAGTACAATGAGCAGTTCTTC CASSVAGGRGKYNEQFF
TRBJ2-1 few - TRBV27 TGTGCCAGCAGTCTGACTAGAAATGAGCAGTTCTTC CASSLTRNEQFF
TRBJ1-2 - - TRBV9 TGTGCCAGCAGCGTAGCTGACCCGTGGGGAAGGGAGGATGGCTACACCTTC CASSVADPWGREDGYTF
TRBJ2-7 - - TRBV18 TGTGCCAGCCTTACAACACAGGGCCCGCTGTACGAGCAGTACTTC CASLTTQGPLYEQYF
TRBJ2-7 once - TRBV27 TGTGCCAGCAGTTTCCGGGATCGCCACGAGCAGTACTTC CASSFRDRHEQYF
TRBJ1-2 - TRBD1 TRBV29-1 TGCAGCGTCGACAGGGTGGTTGGCTACACCTTC CSVDRVVGYTF
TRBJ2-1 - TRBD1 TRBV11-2 TGTGCCAGCAGCTTTGGACAGGGGCAGGGTGAGCAGTTCTTC CASSFGQGQGEQFF
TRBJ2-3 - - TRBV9 TGTGCCAGCAGCGCCCTCACAGATACGCAGTATTTT CASSALTDTQYF
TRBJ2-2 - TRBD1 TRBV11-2 TGTGCCAGCAGCTTTACAGGGGACACCGGGGAGCTGTTTTTT CASSFTGDTGELFF
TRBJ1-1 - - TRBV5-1 TGCGCCAGCAGCTTGGGCAGTCTGAACACTGAAGCTTTCTTT CASSLGSLNTEAFF
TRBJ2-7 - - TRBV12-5 TGTGCTAGTGGTCCCGACCCCGCCGGGGTATCCTACGAGCAGTACTTC CASGPDPAGVSYEQYF
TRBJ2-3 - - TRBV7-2 TGTGCCAGCAGCTTAGTCGAGCGGCCCACAGATACGCAGTATTTT CASSLVERPTDTQYF
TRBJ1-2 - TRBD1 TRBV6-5 TGTGCCAGCAGGTTCTCGGGACAGACCTATGGCTACACCTTC CASRFSGQTYGYTF
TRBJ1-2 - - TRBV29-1 TGCAGCGTTAATATCAGGGGTAGGGGTTATGGCTACACCTTC CSVNIRGRGYGYTF
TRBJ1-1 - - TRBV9 TGTGCCAGCAGCGTGCGGGGAACCGGGGAAGCTTTCTTT CASSVRGTGEAFF
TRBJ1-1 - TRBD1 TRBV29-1 TGCAGCGTTCCCCCAGGGACAGGGGTATTGAACACTGAAGCTTTCTTT CSVPPGTGVLNTEAFF
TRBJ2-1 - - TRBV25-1 TGTGCCAGCAGTGAGCTTACTCCTCACAATGAGCAGTTCTTC CASSELTPHNEQFF
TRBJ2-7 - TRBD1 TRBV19 TGTGCCAGTAGTAAGGACAGGTTGGTGGACGAGCAGTACTTC CASSKDRLVDEQYF
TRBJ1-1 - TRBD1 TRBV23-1 TGCGCCAGCAGTCATTGTCGGTGGGACAGGGGGCGGGCTGAAGCTTTCTTT CASSHCRWDRGRAEAFF
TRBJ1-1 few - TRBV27 TGTGCCAGCAGTTCGAATGCGAAGGGGGGCACTGAAGCTTTCTTT CASSSNAKGGTEAFF
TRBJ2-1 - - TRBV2 TGTGCCAGCAGTGAAGCCCTGGGTGAGCAGTTCTTC CASSEALGEQFF
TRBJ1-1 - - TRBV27 TGTGCCAGCAGGTTTCCGGGCGCTGAAGCTTTCTTT CASRFPGAEAFF
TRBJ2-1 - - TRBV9 TGTGCCAGCAGCGTAGAAGCCGTCAATGAGCAGTTCTTC CASSVEAVNEQFF